A selection of T cell receptor beta chains follows, all from one sample in a study of blood T cells in healthy people across ages. TCRdb re-called the 5' RACE reads through MiXCR, storing one row per CDR3 protein. The sample consists of almost 800,000 distinct CDR3 sequences, 58% of them appearing once. Specimen: blood. Source of these receptors: a man aged 30 to 39 in good health. Each CDR3 is given with its conserved first and last residue. A D gene is named only where the DNA matches it firmly. The size entry is marked missing in some rows and otherwise reads once, few, many or a size class.

d_gene: NA; abundance: once; j_gene: TRBJ2-3; v_gene: TRBV5-8; CDR3aa: CASSPPQRFSTDTQYF; CDR3nt: TGTGCCAGCAGCCCACCCCAGCGGTTTAGCACAGATACGCAGTATTTT
d_gene: NA; abundance: few; j_gene: TRBJ2-6; v_gene: TRBV13; CDR3aa: CATSWGIGANVLTF; CDR3nt: TGTGCCACCAGTTGGGGGATCGGGGCCAACGTCCTGACTTTC
d_gene: NA; abundance: NA; j_gene: TRBJ1-6; v_gene: TRBV2; CDR3aa: CASSAFGQASNSPLHF; CDR3nt: TGTGCCAGCAGTGCGTTCGGGCAGGCCAGTAATTCACCCCTCCACTTT
d_gene: NA; abundance: few; j_gene: TRBJ2-1; v_gene: TRBV6-5; CDR3aa: CAVGRSSYNEQFF; CDR3nt: TGTGCGGTTGGGAGAAGCTCCTACAATGAGCAGTTCTTC
d_gene: NA; abundance: NA; j_gene: TRBJ2-1; v_gene: TRBV11-2; CDR3aa: CASSLYEGFYGSEQFF; CDR3nt: TGTGCCAGCAGCTTATACGAGGGCTTCTATGGGAGTGAGCAGTTCTTC
d_gene: TRBD2; abundance: NA; j_gene: TRBJ2-7; v_gene: TRBV6-2/TRBV6-3; CDR3aa: CASSRELASSYEQYF; CDR3nt: TGTGCCAGCAGTCGTGAACTAGCGAGCTCCTACGAGCAGTACTTC
d_gene: NA; abundance: NA; j_gene: TRBJ2-2; v_gene: TRBV7-2; CDR3aa: CTTQLVGGTGELFF; CDR3nt: TGTACCACCCAGCTTGTAGGGGGCACCGGGGAGCTGTTTTTT
d_gene: NA; abundance: NA; j_gene: TRBJ1-1; v_gene: TRBV12-3/TRBV12-4; CDR3aa: CASSNQQNTEAFF; CDR3nt: TGTGCCAGCAGTAACCAACAGAACACTGAAGCTTTCTTT
d_gene: TRBD1; abundance: NA; j_gene: TRBJ1-5; v_gene: TRBV20-1; CDR3aa: CSARDKARDRAGGQPQHF; CDR3nt: TGCAGTGCTAGAGATAAGGCGAGGGACAGGGCCGGGGGTCAGCCCCAGCATTTT
d_gene: NA; abundance: few; j_gene: TRBJ2-1; v_gene: TRBV18; CDR3aa: CASSPLQLNEQFF; CDR3nt: TGTGCCAGCTCACCACTCCAGCTCAATGAGCAGTTCTTC
d_gene: NA; abundance: NA; j_gene: TRBJ2-5; v_gene: TRBV15; CDR3aa: CATRNRVGETQYF; CDR3nt: TGTGCCACCAGAAACAGGGTAGGAGAGACCCAGTACTTC
d_gene: NA; abundance: few; j_gene: TRBJ2-5; v_gene: TRBV12-3/TRBV12-4; CDR3aa: CASSTRGPQETQYF; CDR3nt: TGTGCCAGCAGTACCCGGGGCCCCCAAGAGACCCAGTACTTC
d_gene: TRBD2; abundance: few; j_gene: TRBJ2-5; v_gene: TRBV28; CDR3aa: CASRTSGREETQYF; CDR3nt: TGTGCCAGCAGGACCTCCGGGAGGGAAGAGACCCAGTACTTC
d_gene: TRBD1; abundance: NA; j_gene: TRBJ2-1; v_gene: TRBV9; CDR3aa: CASSPRGTGDNEQFF; CDR3nt: TGTGCCAGCAGCCCAAGAGGGACAGGCGACAATGAGCAGTTCTTC
d_gene: NA; abundance: NA; j_gene: TRBJ2-7; v_gene: TRBV7-2; CDR3aa: CASSVAAESEQYF; CDR3nt: TGTGCCAGCAGCGTAGCAGCGGAGAGCGAGCAGTACTTC
d_gene: NA; abundance: NA; j_gene: TRBJ2-1; v_gene: TRBV7-8; CDR3aa: CASSGGDEQFF; CDR3nt: TGTGCCAGCAGCGGAGGGGATGAGCAGTTCTTC
d_gene: NA; abundance: few; j_gene: TRBJ2-6; v_gene: TRBV10-3; CDR3aa: CAISGGQGISGANVLTF; CDR3nt: TGTGCCATCAGTGGCGGGCAGGGGATATCTGGGGCCAACGTCCTGACTTTC
d_gene: NA; abundance: few; j_gene: TRBJ2-3; v_gene: TRBV7-2; CDR3aa: CASSSPPADTQYF; CDR3nt: TGTGCCAGCAGCTCCCCTCCCGCGGATACGCAGTATTTT
d_gene: NA; abundance: NA; j_gene: TRBJ1-6; v_gene: TRBV7-2; CDR3aa: CASSSQGSSNSPLHF; CDR3nt: TGTGCCAGCAGCTCTCAGGGGTCTAGTAATTCACCCCTCCACTTT
d_gene: TRBD2; abundance: NA; j_gene: TRBJ2-7; v_gene: TRBV20-1; CDR3aa: CSARLAETYEQYF; CDR3nt: TGCAGTGCCAGACTAGCGGAGACCTACGAGCAGTACTTC
d_gene: NA; abundance: NA; j_gene: TRBJ1-2; v_gene: TRBV20-1; CDR3aa: CSARVRGGDGYTF; CDR3nt: TGCAGTGCTAGAGTACGGGGAGGTGATGGCTACACCTTC
d_gene: TRBD1; abundance: NA; j_gene: TRBJ2-5; v_gene: TRBV5-1; CDR3aa: CASSLDSQGAQETQYF; CDR3nt: TGCGCCAGCAGCTTAGACTCACAGGGGGCACAAGAGACCCAGTACTTC
d_gene: NA; abundance: NA; j_gene: TRBJ2-1; v_gene: TRBV5-1; CDR3aa: CASSLELGEETQFF; CDR3nt: TGCGCCAGCAGCTTGGAGTTAGGGGAAGAGACCCAGTTCTTC
d_gene: NA; abundance: few; j_gene: TRBJ1-4; v_gene: TRBV28; CDR3aa: CASSGSTGANEKLFF; CDR3nt: TGTGCCAGCAGTGGCTCTACCGGGGCTAATGAAAAACTGTTTTTT
d_gene: NA; abundance: NA; j_gene: TRBJ2-1; v_gene: TRBV7-8; CDR3aa: CASSKQPGSSYNEQFF; CDR3nt: TGTGCCAGCAGCAAACAACCGGGGAGCTCCTACAATGAGCAGTTCTTC
d_gene: NA; abundance: NA; j_gene: TRBJ1-1; v_gene: TRBV2; CDR3aa: CASTGEMNTEAFF; CDR3nt: TGTGCCAGCACAGGGGAAATGAACACTGAAGCTTTCTTT
d_gene: TRBD1; abundance: NA; j_gene: TRBJ2-5; v_gene: TRBV27; CDR3aa: CASSPLDRVIETQYF; CDR3nt: TGTGCCAGCAGTCCCCTGGACAGGGTTATAGAGACCCAGTACTTC
d_gene: TRBD2; abundance: few; j_gene: TRBJ2-3; v_gene: TRBV28; CDR3aa: CASSLLSAGITDTQYF; CDR3nt: TGTGCCAGCAGTTTGTTGTCAGCGGGGATCACAGATACGCAGTATTTT
d_gene: NA; abundance: once; j_gene: TRBJ2-1; v_gene: TRBV29-1; CDR3aa: CSVSLSYGQFF; CDR3nt: TGCAGCGTTTCTCTGTCTTATGGGCAGTTCTTC
d_gene: TRBD2; abundance: NA; j_gene: TRBJ2-7; v_gene: TRBV29-1; CDR3aa: CSVGKTSGPLHEQYF; CDR3nt: TGCAGCGTTGGGAAGACTAGCGGGCCCCTCCACGAGCAGTACTTC
d_gene: NA; abundance: NA; j_gene: TRBJ1-2; v_gene: TRBV2; CDR3aa: CASSWAGPLDGYTF; CDR3nt: TGTGCCAGCAGTTGGGCAGGACCCCTCGATGGCTACACCTTC
d_gene: TRBD2; abundance: NA; j_gene: TRBJ2-5; v_gene: TRBV28; CDR3aa: CASSFVLLAGEGETQYF; CDR3nt: TGTGCCAGCAGTTTTGTTCTATTAGCGGGAGAGGGTGAGACCCAGTACTTC
d_gene: NA; abundance: NA; j_gene: TRBJ2-6; v_gene: TRBV20-1; CDR3aa: CSARPQRPGANVLTF; CDR3nt: TGCAGTGCTAGGCCTCAGCGGCCTGGGGCCAACGTCCTGACTTTC
d_gene: NA; abundance: few; j_gene: TRBJ2-6; v_gene: TRBV4-3; CDR3aa: CASSLKGGGILTF; CDR3nt: TGCGCCAGCAGTCTTAAGGGTGGGGGGATCCTGACTTTC
d_gene: TRBD2; abundance: NA; j_gene: TRBJ2-7; v_gene: TRBV27; CDR3aa: CASSFSGVNYEQYF; CDR3nt: TGTGCCAGCAGTTTCAGCGGGGTGAATTACGAGCAGTACTTC
d_gene: NA; abundance: once; j_gene: TRBJ1-1; v_gene: TRBV10-3; CDR3aa: CATSFSGGATEAFF; CDR3nt: TGTGCCACCAGCTTCTCAGGTGGGGCCACTGAAGCTTTCTTT
d_gene: TRBD1; abundance: NA; j_gene: TRBJ1-5; v_gene: TRBV6-2/TRBV6-3; CDR3aa: CASTDRGTQHF; CDR3nt: TGTGCCAGCACGGACAGGGGAACCCAGCATTTT
d_gene: NA; abundance: NA; j_gene: TRBJ2-7; v_gene: TRBV6-5; CDR3aa: CANRTATYEQYF; CDR3nt: TGTGCCAACCGGACCGCGACCTACGAGCAGTACTTC
d_gene: NA; abundance: once; j_gene: TRBJ2-1; v_gene: TRBV4-2; CDR3aa: CASSQVGGRSYNEQFF; CDR3nt: TGTGCCAGCAGCCAAGTGGGGGGACGAAGCTACAATGAGCAGTTCTTC
d_gene: TRBD2; abundance: NA; j_gene: TRBJ2-1; v_gene: TRBV2; CDR3aa: CASSPPGGIAGEQFF; CDR3nt: TGTGCCAGCAGCCCCCCGGGAGGCATAGCGGGAGAGCAGTTCTTC
d_gene: TRBD2; abundance: NA; j_gene: TRBJ2-4; v_gene: TRBV10-3; CDR3aa: CAISEIGTSGSGEQYF; CDR3nt: TGTGCCATCAGTGAGATTGGGACTAGCGGGAGTGGAGAGCAGTACTTC
d_gene: NA; abundance: NA; j_gene: TRBJ2-5; v_gene: TRBV15; CDR3aa: CATSRELQETQYF; CDR3nt: TGTGCCACCAGCAGAGAGCTCCAAGAGACCCAGTACTTC
d_gene: NA; abundance: NA; j_gene: TRBJ2-3; v_gene: TRBV12-3/TRBV12-4; CDR3aa: CASRGVPGDSYTQYF; CDR3nt: TGTGCCAGCAGGGGGGTACCGGGGGATTCGTATACGCAGTATTTT